Sequencing of this TCR beta chain was carried out in a study of T cell responses to AZD1222 COVID-19 vaccine. Study as a whole: It was second doses at about 4 or about 12 weeks that were pooled. Overall study results and limits: Repertoires were collected only later (after the peak T cell response had occurred).

Assay used: immunoSEQ multiplex PCR; TCRdb lists only in-frame clones, some missing. The sample contains 100,000 or so clones, around nine tenths of which appear only once. In germline, CDR1 is MNHEY, CDR2 SVGEGT. The length of the CDR3 is 14 residues. Between the trimmed V and J ends, which lost 4 bases and 8 bases, there was a span of 17 bases. A note on this clone: Its specificity is unknown.

Sequences were derived from peripheral blood, sampled on day 0 of AZD1222 vaccination. This chain uses TRBV6-2 or TRBV6-3 with TRBJ1-2; D possibly corresponds to TRBD1 (5 bases). The TCR comes from an adult in good health. CDR3 coding DNA: TGTGCCAGCAGTTTCGCGCTACGGACAAACGGCTACACCTTC. This gives the protein CASSFALRTNGYTF.